Listed below are T cell receptor beta chains from one sample, sequenced in a study of T cells in Graves' hyperthyroidism and ophthalmopathy. TCRdb reprocessed the multiplex PCR reads via MiXCR and lists one record per CDR3 protein. The table records around 690,000 distinct CDR3 sequences, 17% of them present only once. Sequencing used blood. These receptors were taken from a man in his forties or fifties with Graves' hyperthyroidism. Both conserved end residues are part of each CDR3. D genes are given only for firm matches. Not every row has a clone size; where given, it reads once, few, many or a size class.

-	TRBV28	TRBD1	TRBJ2-2	TGTGCCAGCAGTTTTACGGGACAGGATAACGGGGAGCTGTTTTTT	CASSFTGQDNGELFF
-	TRBV24-1	TRBD2	TRBJ2-5	TGTGCCACCAGTGATGTGCCTAGCGGGAGTAAACAGTACTTC	CATSDVPSGSKQYF
few	TRBV12-3/TRBV12-4	TRBD1	TRBJ1-3	TGTGCCAGCAGTCGGACAGGGGTTGGAAACACCATATATTTT	CASSRTGVGNTIYF
many	TRBV28	TRBD1	TRBJ2-7	TGTGCCAGCACCCCTCAGGACAGGGCCACCTACGAGCAGTACTTC	CASTPQDRATYEQYF
-	TRBV27	TRBD1	TRBJ2-4	TGTGCCAGCAGTCTGTACCAGACAGGGAACATTCAGTACTTC	CASSLYQTGNIQYF
-	TRBV6-2/TRBV6-3	TRBD1	TRBJ1-5	TGTGCCAGCAGACGCACGGGACAGCAGGCCCAGCCCCAGCATTTT	CASRRTGQQAQPQHF
-	TRBV10-3	TRBD1	TRBJ1-1	TGTGCCATCAGCCGGGACAGGGAGAACACTGAAGCTTTCTTT	CAISRDRENTEAFF
-	TRBV6-6	-	TRBJ2-7	TGTGCCAGCAGTTACGAGCTCTGGGCCTACGAGCAGTACTTC	CASSYELWAYEQYF
-	TRBV6-2/TRBV6-3	-	TRBJ2-1	TGTGCCAGCAGTTTGGGAGGTGTCATGAACAATGGGCAGTTCTTC	CASSLGGVMNNGQFF
many	TRBV12-3/TRBV12-4	-	TRBJ2-7	TGTGCCAGCAGTTCAAACCAGGGACGGATGATGAACTACGAGCAGTACTTC	CASSSNQGRMMNYEQYF
many	TRBV6-1	TRBD1	TRBJ2-5	TGTGCCAGCACCCTGGACAGGGAAGAGACCCAGTACTTC	CASTLDREETQYF
-	TRBV19	-	TRBJ2-1	TGTGCCAGTAGTACGCGGACTAACCCACTCTACAATGAGCAGTTCTTC	CASSTRTNPLYNEQFF
-	TRBV28	-	TRBJ2-7	TGTGCCAGCAGTTACGATCGGGGTCCCGAGCAGTACTTC	CASSYDRGPEQYF
many	TRBV19	TRBD1	TRBJ1-1	TGTGCCAGTAGTAACAGGGGTAGTAACACTGAAGCTTTCTTT	CASSNRGSNTEAFF
-	TRBV6-2/TRBV6-3	TRBD2	TRBJ2-5	TGTGCCAGCAGTCCGGGACTAGCGGCTAAAGAGACCCAGTACTTC	CASSPGLAAKETQYF
-	TRBV20-1	-	TRBJ1-2	TGCAGTGCAAAGGGTTTCAACTATGGCTACACCTTC	CSAKGFNYGYTF
many	TRBV3-1	-	TRBJ2-1	TGTGCCAGCAGCCAAACCCCCGGGACTTACAATGAGCAGTTCTTC	CASSQTPGTYNEQFF
many	TRBV12-3/TRBV12-4	-	TRBJ1-1	TGTGCCAGCAGTCCTTTTAAGCGTGCGTTTGAAGCTTTCTTT	CASSPFKRAFEAFF
many	TRBV20-1	TRBD2	TRBJ2-1	TGCAGTGCTACCACGACTAGCGGGAGGATACATGAGCAGTTCTTC	CSATTTSGRIHEQFF
many	TRBV27	-	TRBJ2-6	TGTGCCAGCAGTTTAGAGGCAGACTTAAGCTCTGGGGCCAACGTCCTGACTTTC	CASSLEADLSSGANVLTF
many	TRBV12-3/TRBV12-4	-	TRBJ1-1	TGTGCCAGCAGTCGGGACGGATCGAACACTGAAGCTTTCTTT	CASSRDGSNTEAFF
many	TRBV28	TRBD1	TRBJ1-2	TGTGCCAGCAGTTTAAAAGGGACAGGGCATGGCTACACCTTC	CASSLKGTGHGYTF
many	TRBV6-1	TRBD2	TRBJ2-1	TGTGCCAGCAGTTATTGGACGGGAGGCCACAATGAGCAGTTCTTC	CASSYWTGGHNEQFF
many	TRBV7-9	TRBD1	TRBJ1-2	TGTGCCAGCAGCCCCCAGATCTGGGACAGGGGGCCTGGCTACACCTTC	CASSPQIWDRGPGYTF
-	TRBV20-1	TRBD2	TRBJ2-1	TGCAGTGCTAGTTCTTCGGCTAGCGGGGTCTACAATGAGCAGTTCTTC	CSASSSASGVYNEQFF
many	TRBV5-1	-	TRBJ2-1	TGCGCCAGCAGCTCTCTTATGGTGAATGAGCAGTTCTTC	CASSSLMVNEQFF
-	TRBV10-3	-	TRBJ2-2	TGTGCCATCAAATCCCGAGGCGACACCGGGGAGCTGTTTTTT	CAIKSRGDTGELFF
few	TRBV19	TRBD2	TRBJ2-1	TGTGCCAGTAGTATACTAGCGGGACTGACCTACAATGAGCAGTTCTTC	CASSILAGLTYNEQFF
few	TRBV18	-	TRBJ2-1	TGTGCCAGCTCACCCGCGGCAGGGAATTACAATGAGCAGTTCTTC	CASSPAAGNYNEQFF
few	TRBV2	TRBD2	TRBJ2-1	TGTGCCAGCAGGGGAGCGGGAGGGGGCAATGAGCAGTTCTTC	CASRGAGGGNEQFF
many	TRBV28	TRBD1	TRBJ2-5	TGTGCCAGCAGTTTGGCTCCGGGACAGCAAGAGACCCAGTACTTC	CASSLAPGQQETQYF
-	TRBV10-3	TRBD2	TRBJ2-1	TGTGACATCAGTGAGCGGGGGAACTACAATGAGCAGTTCTTC	CDISERGNYNEQFF
few	TRBV20-1	-	TRBJ2-7	TGCAGTGCCGCTCTAACCACCGGGGAATCTTTACGTGAGCAGTACTTC	CSAALTTGESLREQYF
few	TRBV10-3	TRBD2	TRBJ2-1	TGTGCCATCAGGGAAGCGGGAGGATCCTACAATGAGCAGTTCTTC	CAIREAGGSYNEQFF
-	TRBV5-8	TRBD2	TRBJ2-1	TGTGCCAGCTCGATGGGGCAAAGGACTAGCGGGAGGACCTACAATGAGCAGTTCTTC	CASSMGQRTSGRTYNEQFF
many	TRBV29-1	TRBD2	TRBJ2-5	TGCAGCGCGCCCGGGACTAGCGGGAGTCTGGAGACCCAGTACTTC	CSAPGTSGSLETQYF
many	TRBV2	-	TRBJ1-4	TGTGCCAGCAGTGATGGACCCCGAAGGCTTAATGAAAAACTGTTTTTT	CASSDGPRRLNEKLFF
few	TRBV9	TRBD2	TRBJ2-3	TGTGCCAGCAGCGCCACTAGCGGGAGGGTTTCAGATACGCAGTATTTT	CASSATSGRVSDTQYF
-	TRBV7-9	-	TRBJ2-5	TGTGCCAGCAGCTTATTAGAACTAACGAAAGAGACCCAGTACTTC	CASSLLELTKETQYF
many	TRBV6-1	-	TRBJ2-7	TGTGCCAGCAAACGCCCGGGACGGTCCTACGAGCAGTACTTC	CASKRPGRSYEQYF
many	TRBV7-2	TRBD1	TRBJ1-2	TGTGCCAGCAGCCCAGCTGGGACAGGGGTCTATGGCTACACCTTC	CASSPAGTGVYGYTF
-	TRBV13	TRBD2	TRBJ2-5	TGTGCCAGCAGCTTACTAGCGGGGGGTTTGACGTACTTC	CASSLLAGGLTYF